Listed below are T cell receptor beta chains from one sample, sequenced in a study of human T cells and chemical hapten exposure. Via MiXCR, TCRdb re-called the RACE reads, giving one row per CDR3 protein. The table lists 110,000 or so distinct CDR3 sequences, 30% to 35% of them singletons. Source: whole blood, taken in connection with sensitization to the hapten diphenylcyclopropenone (DPC). Receptors originate from a man between 35 and 55 years old with alopecia areata. Some clones in this sample may be carry-over from other donors' samples. Each CDR3 is given with its conserved first and last residue. The order of the fields is clone size, V gene, J gene, D gene, CDR3 protein, CDR3 DNA. D genes are given only for firm matches. Some rows have no size entry. The others give once, few or many, or a class for an expanded clone.

>few|TRBV28|TRBJ2-1|-
CASSLSGFYNEQFF
TGTGCCAGCAGTCTAAGCGGGTTTTACAATGAGCAGTTCTTC
>-|TRBV7-6|TRBJ2-2|-
CASSLLVGEKNTGELFF
TGTGCCAGCAGCTTACTGGTCGGGGAAAAGAACACCGGGGAGCTGTTTTTT
>few|TRBV5-4|TRBJ2-3|-
CASSLERPRADTQYF
TGTGCCAGCAGCTTGGAGCGACCCAGGGCAGATACGCAGTATTTT
>-|TRBV24-1|TRBJ2-5|TRBD2
CATSEPGTSGEETQYF
TGTGCCACCAGTGAACCCGGGACTAGCGGGGAAGAGACCCAGTACTTC
>-|TRBV7-9|TRBJ2-1|TRBD2
CASSFPGASGRDNEQFF
TGTGCCAGCAGCTTCCCAGGGGCTAGCGGGAGGGACAATGAGCAGTTCTTC
>-|TRBV7-8|TRBJ1-6|TRBD1
CASSSRTGPLSYNSPLHF
TGTGCCAGCAGCTCACGGACAGGCCCCTTGTCCTATAATTCACCCCTCCACTTT
>few|TRBV12-3/TRBV12-4|TRBJ1-6|-
CASSFRRSGNSPLHF
TGTGCCAGCAGTTTCAGACGATCGGGGAATTCACCCCTCCACTTT
>-|TRBV11-1|TRBJ2-1|TRBD2
CASSREFSGSEQFF
TGTGCCAGCAGCCGTGAATTTAGCGGGAGTGAGCAGTTCTTC
>-|TRBV7-3|TRBJ2-3|-
CASSYISTDTQYF
TGTGCCAGCAGCTACATTAGCACAGATACGCAGTATTTT
>-|TRBV6-2/TRBV6-3|TRBJ2-3|-
CASRHGSPPLDTQYF
TGTGCCAGCAGACACGGGAGCCCCCCTCTGGATACGCAGTATTTT
>-|TRBV10-3|TRBJ1-5|TRBD1
CAIKGQGNNQPQHF
TGTGCCATCAAGGGACAGGGGAACAATCAGCCCCAGCATTTT
>-|TRBV20-1|TRBJ2-3|TRBD2
CSTLLPGLAADTQYF
TGCAGTACATTGCTACCGGGACTAGCAGCAGATACGCAGTATTTT
>once|TRBV6-2/TRBV6-3|TRBJ2-1|-
CASTRDSAGGEQFF
TGTGCCAGCACCCGGGACTCGGCGGGCGGTGAGCAGTTCTTC
>few|TRBV7-6|TRBJ2-5|-
CASSSTEETQYF
TGTGCCAGCAGCTCGACAGAAGAGACCCAGTACTTC
>-|TRBV6-5|TRBJ1-5|TRBD1
CASSTTGGVDQPQHF
TGTGCCAGCAGTACGACAGGGGGGGTCGATCAGCCCCAGCATTTT
>once|TRBV2|TRBJ2-3|-
CASGLRAGENTQYF
TGTGCCTCCGGGTTGAGAGCGGGCGAAAATACGCAGTATTTT
>once|TRBV7-2|TRBJ2-5|TRBD2
CASSQGLAGTQETQYF
TGTGCCAGCAGCCAAGGACTAGCGGGGACCCAAGAGACCCAGTACTTC
>-|TRBV3-1|TRBJ2-5|-
CASTATQSIRAQYF
TGTGCCAGCACCGCTACCCAAAGTATCAGGGCCCAGTACTTC
>-|TRBV12-3/TRBV12-4|TRBJ2-1|TRBD2
CASSRGLAGAVNEQFF
TGTGCCAGCAGCCGCGGACTAGCGGGAGCGGTCAATGAGCAGTTCTTC
>few|TRBV29-1|TRBJ2-3|TRBD1
CSVDRGVDTQYF
TGCAGCGTGGACAGGGGAGTAGATACGCAGTATTTT
>-|TRBV29-1|TRBJ2-1|TRBD1
CSVGGQGANNEQFF
TGCAGCGTTGGAGGTCAGGGGGCGAACAATGAGCAGTTCTTC
>few|TRBV6-5|TRBJ1-2|-
CASKPPTGSFAYGYTF
TGTGCCAGCAAGCCCCCAACAGGGTCCTTTGCCTATGGCTACACCTTC
>few|TRBV7-6|TRBJ2-5|-
CASSFVWGETQYF
TGTGCCAGCAGCTTTGTATGGGGAGAGACCCAGTACTTC
>-|TRBV3-1|TRBJ2-3|TRBD1
CASSQDQGAGTDTQYF
TGTGCCAGCAGCCAAGATCAGGGGGCAGGGACAGATACGCAGTATTTT
>-|TRBV5-5|TRBJ2-7|-
CASSLMVVTNEQYF
TGTGCCAGCAGCCTGATGGTGGTTACGAACGAGCAGTACTTC
>-|TRBV5-1|TRBJ2-7|-
CASSLSGSSYEQYF
TGCGCCAGCAGCTTGTCGGGAAGCTCCTACGAGCAGTACTTC
>once|TRBV4-3|TRBJ2-7|TRBD1
CASSQSYRGQGTYEQYF
TGCGCCAGCAGCCAATCGTACAGGGGACAGGGAACCTACGAGCAGTACTTC
>-|TRBV27|TRBJ2-1|TRBD2
CASSFRLAGGSYNEQFF
TGTGCCAGCAGTTTTCGACTAGCGGGAGGGAGCTACAATGAGCAGTTCTTC
>-|TRBV11-3|TRBJ2-1|TRBD2
CASSLDGLAANNEQFF
TGTGCCAGCAGCTTAGACGGGCTAGCGGCTAACAATGAGCAGTTCTTC
>many|TRBV5-1|TRBJ2-1|TRBD2
CASSGLAGVIYNEQFF
TGCGCCAGCAGCGGATTAGCGGGAGTCATTTACAATGAGCAGTTCTTC
>-|TRBV20-1|TRBJ2-1|-
CSALGLSSSYNEQFF
TGCAGTGCCCTGGGACTGTCGAGCTCCTACAATGAGCAGTTCTTC
>-|TRBV30|TRBJ2-2|TRBD1
CAWSGQGAGELFF
TGTGCCTGGAGCGGACAGGGGGCCGGGGAGCTGTTTTTT
>few|TRBV20-1|TRBJ2-7|TRBD2
CSARPISTGTSGIPEQYF
TGCAGTGCTAGACCGATTTCAACCGGGACTAGCGGGATCCCCGAGCAGTACTTC
>-|TRBV13|TRBJ2-1|TRBD2
CASSPSLGLAGGGEQFF
TGTGCCAGCAGCCCAAGCCTGGGACTAGCGGGAGGTGGTGAGCAGTTCTTC